This T cell receptor beta chain is drawn from a study of T cell responses to AZD1222 COVID-19 vaccine. Findings and caveats of the study: Clonal diversity may have been underestimated in mostly white British donors.

Sequencing was performed with immunoSEQ multiplex PCR; in TCRdb, only in-frame clones are kept and a portion is missing. The repertoire holds over 150,000 clones, with 90% to 95% as singletons. As concerns this clone: Antigen specificity is unknown.

V was pared by 1 base and J by 0 bases, with 4 bases between. Germline CDR1 SGHRS, CDR2 YFSETQ. The CDR3 spans 14 residues. The V gene is TRBV5-1, the J gene TRBJ1-4; no firm D call. Here the sequenced sample was peripheral blood, taken 28 days after the second AZD1222 dose. The receptor was isolated from an adult who received the AZD1222 COVID-19 vaccine. The CDR3, as DNA: TGCGCCAGCAGCTTGTTTGCAACTAATGAAAAACTGTTTTTT. Its protein is CASSLFATNEKLFF.